The clone carrying this TCR beta chain appeared once. CDR1 and CDR2 from the germline V gene are KGHSH and LQKENI. V dropped 5 bases and J dropped 6 bases, with 5 bases sitting between them. The length of the CDR3 is 12 residues. TCRdb's copy holds only in-frame clones and misses some; the assay was immunoSEQ multiplex PCR. The table includes 100,000 or so clones, about 88% detected once. The sample comes from a study of T cell responses to AZD1222 COVID-19 vaccine. The rearrangement links TRBV18 to TRBJ1-6; D is unresolved. This TCR was recovered from an adult in good health. The sequenced sample was peripheral blood, obtained on day 0 of AZD1222 vaccination. CDR3: CASSSPNSPLHF. As DNA, the CDR3 is TGTGCCAGCTCATCGCCTAATTCACCCCTCCACTTT.